The present T cell receptor (beta chain) was sequenced within a study of T cell responses to AZD1222 COVID-19 vaccine. Whole-study findings and limits: Donors skewed white British and female; clonal diversity was possibly underestimated. Repertoires were obtained solely post-peak T cell response.

Concerning this clone: Its antigen remains unknown.

The CDR3 sequence is 15 residues long. The ends were cut back, 6 bases at V and 1 base at J, with 15 bases in the middle. CDR1 and CDR2 from the germline V gene are MNHEY and SMNVEV (reference sequence). The data were produced by immunoSEQ multiplex PCR, yet TCRdb's version contains in-frame clones alone and is incomplete. The sample has 130,000 to 150,000 clones, about 93% seen once. The clonotype comes from an adult in good health. The sequences come from peripheral blood, collected on day 0 of AZD1222 vaccination. This sequence joins TRBV27 and TRBJ1-2; D is possibly TRBD1 (5 bases). The CDR3 sequence is CASRLIDSNNYGYTF. DNA of the CDR3: TGTGCCAGCAGACTGATAGACAGCAATAACTATGGCTACACCTTC.